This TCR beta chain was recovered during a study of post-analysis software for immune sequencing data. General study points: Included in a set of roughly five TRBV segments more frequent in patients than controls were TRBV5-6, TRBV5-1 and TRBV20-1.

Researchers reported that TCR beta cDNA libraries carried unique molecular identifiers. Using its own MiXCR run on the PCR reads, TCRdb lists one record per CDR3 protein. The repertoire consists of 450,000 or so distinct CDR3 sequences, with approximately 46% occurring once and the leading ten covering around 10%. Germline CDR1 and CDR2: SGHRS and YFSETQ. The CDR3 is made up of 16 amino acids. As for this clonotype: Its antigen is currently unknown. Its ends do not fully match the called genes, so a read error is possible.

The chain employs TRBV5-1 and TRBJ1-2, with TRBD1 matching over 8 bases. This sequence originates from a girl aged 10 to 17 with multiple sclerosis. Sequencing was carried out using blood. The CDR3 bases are TGCGCCGGCAGCTTGGGTCAGGGGGCGAGATCAGATGGCTACACCTTC. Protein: CAGSLGQGARSDGYTF. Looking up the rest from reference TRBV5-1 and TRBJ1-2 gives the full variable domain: KAGVTQTPRYLIKTRGQQVTLSCSPISGHRSVSWYQQTPGQGLQFLFEYFSETQRNKGNFPGRFSGRQFSNSRSEMNVSTLELGDSALYLCAGSLGQGARSDGYTFGSGTRLTVV.